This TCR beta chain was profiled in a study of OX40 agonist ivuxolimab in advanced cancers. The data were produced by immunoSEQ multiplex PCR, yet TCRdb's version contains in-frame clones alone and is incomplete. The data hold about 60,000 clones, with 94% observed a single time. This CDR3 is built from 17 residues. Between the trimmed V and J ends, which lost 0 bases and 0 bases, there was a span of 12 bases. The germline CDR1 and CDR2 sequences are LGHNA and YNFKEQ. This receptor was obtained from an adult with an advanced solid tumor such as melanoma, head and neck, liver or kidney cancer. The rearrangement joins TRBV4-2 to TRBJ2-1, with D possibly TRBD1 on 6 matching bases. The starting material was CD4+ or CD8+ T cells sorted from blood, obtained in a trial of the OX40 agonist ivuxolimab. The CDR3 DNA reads TGTGCCAGCAGCCAAGAGGGGACACCGAGCTCCTACAATGAGCAGTTCTTC. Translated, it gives CASSQEGTPSSYNEQFF.